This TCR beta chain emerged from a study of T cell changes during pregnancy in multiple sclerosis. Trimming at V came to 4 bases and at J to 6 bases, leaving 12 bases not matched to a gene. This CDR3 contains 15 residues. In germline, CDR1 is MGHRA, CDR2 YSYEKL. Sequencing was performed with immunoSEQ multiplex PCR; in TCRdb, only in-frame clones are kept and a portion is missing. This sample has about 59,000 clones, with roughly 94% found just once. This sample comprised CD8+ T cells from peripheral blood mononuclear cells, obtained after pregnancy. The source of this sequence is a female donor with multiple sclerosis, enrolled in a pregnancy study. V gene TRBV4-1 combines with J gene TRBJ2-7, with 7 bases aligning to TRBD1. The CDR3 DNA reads TGCGCCAGCAGCCCCGGACCGGGACAGAAATCCGAGCAGTACTTC. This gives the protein CASSPGPGQKSEQYF.